Shown below are 10 T cell receptor beta chains from a single sample sequenced in a study of radiotherapy plus CTLA-4 blockade in lung cancer. Assay: immunoSEQ multiplex PCR; the TCRdb copy retains only in-frame clones and omits some. The profile shows fewer than 55,000 clones, over 60% of them singletons. The source was peripheral blood, collected from a patient treated with radiotherapy plus ipilimumab. All receptors come from a human donor with non-small cell lung cancer whose response to radiotherapy plus ipilimumab could not be evaluated.

The rearrangement links TRBV19 to TRBJ2-7, with D perhaps TRBD2 (6 bases). Germline-derived CDR1 and CDR2 are LNHDA and SQIVND (reference sequence). Trimming stripped 4 bases from V and 13 bases from J, with 14 bases between. The CDR3 loop spans 11 amino acids. The CDR3 DNA sequence: TGTGCCAGTAGTAAAGCGGGCAGGGTTTACTTC. Its protein is CASSKAGRVYF.

The chain couples TRBV2 to TRBJ1-2; D is unclear. The germline V gene has CDR1 SNHLY and CDR2 FYNNEI. V gave up 6 bases and J gave up 8 bases, with 16 bases separating them. CDR3 size: 13 residues. CDR3 sequence (DNA): TGTGCCAGCAGGGGCGCCCGGACGGGAGGCTACACCTTC. Protein: CASRGARTGGYTF.

The chain employs TRBV6-5 and TRBJ2-5; 9 positions agree with TRBD1. The J segment lost 2 bases and the V segment lost 8 bases, leaving 3 bases of the junction unmatched. The CDR3 spans 13 residues. The germline V gene encodes CDR1 MNHEY and CDR2 SVGAGI. This CDR3 reads CASGQGLQETQYF. In DNA, the CDR3 is TGTGCCAGCGGACAGGGGTTACAAGAGACCCAGTACTTC.

A single count supports this clone. The chain carries TRBV4-2 and TRBJ1-3; no clear D gene. Trimming shortened V by 3 bases and J by 1 base, and 10 bases separated the two germline ends. The CDR3 has 15 residues. Germline V gives CDR1 LGHNA, CDR2 YNFKEQ. CDR3: CASSQSGLSGNTIYF. CDR3 DNA sequence: TGTGCCAGCAGCCAGTCAGGTTTATCTGGAAACACCATATATTTT.

This chain links TRBV7-2 with TRBJ2-1; 7 bases match TRBD2. The germline gives CDR1 SGHTA, CDR2 FQGNSA. Trimming cost V 1 base and J 0 bases; bases outside gene matches: 12. CDR3 length: 19 amino acids. CDR3 nucleotides: TGTGCCAGCAGCTTAGGGTCCCTGGCGGGAGTGAACTCCTACAATGAGCAGTTCTTC. Translated: CASSLGSLAGVNSYNEQFF.

The chain employs TRBV7-2 and TRBJ2-2; D is possibly TRBD2 (6 bases). V was trimmed by 4 bases and J by 5 bases, leaving 17 bases between them. The length of the CDR3 is 16 residues. Germline CDR1 SGHTA, CDR2 FQGNSA. In DNA, the CDR3 is TGTGCCAGCAGCTCTCAGACTAGGATCTATACCGGGGAGCTGTTTTTT. Encoded protein: CASSSQTRIYTGELFF. Using reference TRBV7-2 and TRBJ2-2 for the parts outside the CDR3, the full variable domain is GAGVSQSPSNKVTEKGKDVELRCDPISGHTALYWYRQSLGQGLEFLIYFQGNSAPDKSGLPSDRFSAERTGGSVSTLTIQRTQQEDSAVYLCASSSQTRIYTGELFFGEGSRLTVL.

The chain links TRBV7-2 to TRBJ1-1; TRBD1 agrees at 7 bases. The CDR3 has 14 amino acids. Germline CDR1 is SGHTA and CDR2 is FQGNSA. J gave up 3 bases and V 3 bases, and 4 bases lay outside the gene matches. The CDR3 region has the DNA TGTGCCAGCAGCTTCTCAGGGGGTGACACTGAAGCTTTCTTT. This gives the protein CASSFSGGDTEAFF.

By proportion, this clone is medium-sized. The rearrangement links TRBV28 to TRBJ1-4; perhaps TRBD1 as D (6 bases). This CDR3 spans 15 amino acids. Germline loops: CDR1 MDHEN, CDR2 SYDVKM. Trimming took 5 bases from V and 4 from J, leaving 14 bases between them. CDR3: CASSTPGEINEKLFF. The CDR3 DNA reads as TGTGCCAGCAGTACTCCAGGGGAAATTAATGAAAAACTGTTTTTT.

The chain has TRBV7-2 and TRBJ1-2; 10 positions agree with TRBD1. V was clipped by 1 base and J by 7 bases; unmatched bases: 3. This CDR3 spans 14 amino acids. Germline assignment: CDR1 SGHTA and CDR2 FQGNSA. The CDR3 region has the DNA TGTGCCAGCAGCTTAGGGGGACAGGGGCTTGGCTACACCTTC. Translation gives CASSLGGQGLGYTF. The whole variable domain, filled in from reference TRBV7-2 and TRBJ1-2, reads GAGVSQSPSNKVTEKGKDVELRCDPISGHTALYWYRQSLGQGLEFLIYFQGNSAPDKSGLPSDRFSAERTGGSVSTLTIQRTQQEDSAVYLCASSLGGQGLGYTFGSGTRLTVV.

The CDR3 here is CASSLNRAGEETQYF. The DNA of the CDR3 is TGCGCCAGCAGCCTAAACAGGGCGGGCGAAGAGACCCAGTACTTC. This rearrangement joins TRBV4-1 to TRBJ2-5; D is possibly TRBD1 (6 bases). This CDR3 spans 15 amino acids. V lost 4 bases, J lost 3 bases, and 15 bases lay in between. Germline V gene lookup returns CDR1 MGHRA and CDR2 YSYEKL.